This record concerns one T cell receptor (beta chain) sequence. RNA was extracted and reverse transcribed into cDNA as the sequencing template. Assay used: immunoSEQ multiplex PCR; TCRdb lists only in-frame clones, some missing. The repertoire holds 150,000 to 200,000 clones, with under 80% as singletons. The data stem from a study of CD8+ T cells in alopecia areata. The CDR3 is 15 residues long. Per germline, CDR1 GTSNPN and CDR2 SVGIG (reference sequence). V was trimmed by 0 bases and J by 4 bases, leaving 15 bases between them. Treatment noted: oral pan-JAK inhibitor, 5-10 mg twice daily. The source material was CD4+ T cells sorted from blood, sampled between weeks 49 and 50, from a patient treated with tofacitinib. The chain uses TRBV30 and TRBJ1-1; the D is unclear. The receptor was isolated from a human donor with alopecia areata. CDR3 DNA: TGTGCCTGGAGTGTTCCGGGGAATCGGCGCACTGAAGCTTTCTTT. Its protein is CAWSVPGNRRTEAFF.